These 26 T cell receptor beta chains came from one sample sequenced in a study of blood T cells in healthy people across ages. Then a second PCR, running about 6 to 12 cycles, was carried out with a sample-barcoded 5' primer and a J-beta primer mix. One entry per CDR3 protein, called by TCRdb with MiXCR from the 5' RACE reads. The table shows 1.5 million to 1.8 million distinct CDR3 sequences, with roughly two fifths occurring only once. The sequenced sample was blood. Receptors originate from a woman younger than 35 in good health.

This chain joins TRBV29-1 and TRBJ2-3; D not certain. This CDR3 spans 13 amino acids. V was shortened by 7 bases and J by 1 base, with 12 bases between the two germline ends. CDR1 and CDR2 (germline): SQVTM, ANQGSEA. CDR3 region: CSAPEGGTDTQYF. DNA of the CDR3: TGCAGCGCACCGGAAGGCGGCACAGATACGCAGTATTTT.

The sample holds a few counts of this clonotype. The chain is built from TRBV29-1 and TRBJ1-1; TRBD1 might be the D (6 bases). V was cut by 5 bases and J by 2 bases, with 12 bases left in between. Germline-derived CDR1 and CDR2 are SQVTM and ANQGSEA. This CDR3 spans 13 amino acids. DNA for the CDR3: TGCAGCGTTAAGGGGACAATAAACACTGAAGCTTTCTTT. Translation gives CSVKGTINTEAFF.

The chain combines TRBV25-1 with TRBJ2-1; D gene uncertain. This CDR3 region has 12 residues. V lost 5 bases and J 3 bases, leaving 5 bases between the germline ends. CDR1 and CDR2 (germline): MGHDK, SYGVNS. The CDR3, as DNA: TGTGCCAGCAGTAAAATCTACAATGAGCAGTTCTTC. It translates to CASSKIYNEQFF.

In this sample, this clonotype turned up a few times. The V and J genes are TRBV27 and TRBJ2-1; TRBD2 matches at 7 bases. The V and J ends lost 6 bases and 2 bases, in that order; junction bases with no gene match: 16. CDR3 length equals 18 residues. The V gene's germline CDR1 is MNHEY and CDR2 SMNVEV (reference sequence). The CDR3 DNA is TGTGCCAGCAGCTCATCACCCGGGGCTAGCGGTCCCTACAATGAGCAGTTCTTC. Amino acid sequence: CASSSSPGASGPYNEQFF.

There are a few counts of this clonotype. The CDR3 region is CASSYPPGGAYEQYF. CDR3 in DNA: TGTGCCAGCAGTTACCCTCCGGGAGGGGCGTACGAGCAGTACTTC. The chain carries TRBV6-2 or TRBV6-3 and TRBJ2-7, with TRBD2 matching over 8 bases. Looked up from germline, CDR1 is MNHEY and CDR2 is SVGEGT. This CDR3 is built from 15 residues. V was clipped by 2 bases and J by 4 bases; unmatched bases: 7.

This rearrangement joins TRBV6-2 or TRBV6-3 to TRBJ2-1; 8 bases agree with TRBD2. Trimming cost V 8 bases and J 2 bases; bases outside gene matches: 5. This CDR3 is 14 amino acids long. CDR1 is MNHEY, CDR2 SVGEGT, per germline. The CDR3 bases are TGTGCCAGCGCAAGCGGGGGTACCTACAATGAGCAGTTCTTC. Protein product: CASASGGTYNEQFF.

This clonotype has more than one count but fewer than ten. This chain connects TRBV27 to TRBJ1-1; D is perhaps TRBD1 (6 bases). Germline lookup yields CDR1 MNHEY and CDR2 SMNVEV (reference sequence). This CDR3 contains 15 residues. The germline V and J ends were trimmed by 5 bases and 5 bases, with 18 bases remaining between them. Here the CDR3 reads CASSPVRGLFTEAFF. For the CDR3, the DNA is TGTGCCAGCAGTCCCGTCAGGGGTCTGTTTACTGAAGCTTTCTTT.

V and J are TRBV4-3 and TRBJ2-7; D is unclear. In germline, CDR1 is LGHNA, CDR2 YSLEER. The CDR3 consists of 15 residues. V was cut by 0 bases and J by 2 bases, with 11 bases left in between. The CDR3 DNA follows: TGCGCCAGCAGCCAAGAATTAGTCCCCACCTACGAGCAGTACTTC. Protein product: CASSQELVPTYEQYF.

Concerning this clonotype: A junction boundary mismatches the germline segment, possibly from a read error. The V and J genes are TRBV5-6 and TRBJ1-4; D is perhaps TRBD1 (6 bases). CDR1 SGHDT and CDR2 YYEEEE come from the germline V gene. The CDR3 has 15 residues. CDR3 loop: CASSLFGGGNEELFF. The CDR3 DNA sequence: TGTGCCAGCAGCTTGTTCGGGGGCGGTAATGAAGAACTGTTTTTT.

This clonotype was detected many times. CDR3 loop: CASSKDRAADTQYF. The DNA for the CDR3 is TGTGCCAGCAGCAAGGACAGAGCAGCAGATACGCAGTATTTT. V gene TRBV7-8 combines with J gene TRBJ2-3; the D gene is possibly TRBD1 (6 bases). Trimming took off 5 bases at V and 4 bases at J, with 13 bases between the two ends. CDR1 is SGHVS, CDR2 FQNEAQ, per germline. The CDR3 has 14 residues.

The chain has TRBV4-3 and TRBJ2-7; no clear D. Germline V gives CDR1 LGHNA, CDR2 YSLEER. V dropped 0 bases and J dropped 7 bases, with 10 bases sitting between them. This CDR3 region has 13 residues. DNA for the CDR3: TGCGCCAGCAGCCAAGATATCAACTTGGAGCAGTACTTC. Its protein product is CASSQDINLEQYF.

This clonotype was counted only a few times. The chain combines TRBV7-2 with TRBJ2-5; TRBD1 matches 7 bases. CDR3 size: 14 residues. V was clipped by 5 bases and J by 4 bases; unmatched bases: 7. Per germline, CDR1 SGHTA and CDR2 FQGNSA. DNA of the CDR3: TGTGCCAGCAGCGCGGACAGGTTAAGAGAGACCCAGTACTTC. Amino acids: CASSADRLRETQYF.

The rearrangement uses TRBV20-1 and TRBJ2-7; TRBD2 agrees at 13 bases. V lost 4 bases to trimming and J lost 6 bases; unmatched junction nucleotides: 9. Germline V lookup: CDR1 DFQATT, CDR2 SNEGSKA (reference sequence). This CDR3 comprises 15 residues. For the CDR3, the DNA is TGCAGTGCTACCCGACTAGCGGGAGGCCCGGGCGAGCAGTACTTC. Its protein is CSATRLAGGPGEQYF.

The chain is built from TRBV12-3 or TRBV12-4 and TRBJ2-1, with 12 bases aligning to TRBD2. The CDR3 totals 15 residues. Trimming cost V 11 bases and J 7 bases; bases outside gene matches: 12. CDR3 region: CASRETSGSGNEQFF. In DNA form, the CDR3 reads TGTGCCTCGAGGGAGACTAGCGGGAGTGGTAATGAGCAGTTCTTC.

In regard to this clonotype: Its ends do not fully match the called genes, so a read error is possible. The chain is built from TRBV10-3 and TRBJ1-5, with no clear D. Germline CDR1 reads ENHRY; CDR2 reads SYGVKD. This CDR3 is built from 15 residues. CDR3 sequence: CAISEGDYSNHPQHF. The CDR3 DNA follows: TGTGCCATCAGTGAGGGGGATTATAGCAATCATCCCCAGCATTTT.

The chain joins TRBV10-1 to TRBJ1-1; D gene ambiguous. The CDR3 loop spans 10 amino acids. The V and J ends lost 8 bases and 10 bases respectively, with 11 bases between them. The germline V gene encodes CDR1 WNHNN and CDR2 SYGVQD (reference sequence). The CDR3, as DNA: TGCGCCAGCGCTGGGGAGGGAGCTTTCTTT. This translates into CASAGEGAFF.

This clonotype was observed a single time. The chain joins TRBV11-2 to TRBJ2-5; tentatively, D is TRBD1 or TRBD2 (6 bases each). Trimming left V 4 bases short and J 4 bases short, with 16 bases between. In germline, CDR1 is SGHAT, CDR2 FQNNGV. This CDR3 region has 15 residues. The CDR3 nucleotides read TGTGCCAGCAGCTACAGAGGGGGGTTAGGAGAGACCCAGTACTTC. Its protein product is CASSYRGGLGETQYF.

The genes are TRBV20-1 and TRBJ2-7, with D hard to call. CDR3 length: 12 amino acids. V lost 3 bases, J lost 5 bases, and 11 bases lay in between. CDR1 DFQATT and CDR2 SNEGSKA come from the germline V gene (reference sequence). In DNA, the CDR3 is TGCAGTGCTAGGCCCCGCCGCGACGAGCAGTACTTC. This encodes CSARPRRDEQYF.

The sample holds a few counts of this clonotype. The rearrangement uses TRBV29-1 and TRBJ2-3; D is unresolved. Trimming cost V 7 bases and J 6 bases, with 14 bases left between them. Germline V gene data show CDR1 as SQVTM and CDR2 as ANQGSEA. The CDR3 loop spans 12 amino acids. Here the CDR3 DNA reads TGCAGCGGACAAGCATTTGGGGATACGCAGTATTTT. It yields the protein CSGQAFGDTQYF.

The CDR3 loop reads CASRLGTGDSYNSPLHF. The CDR3 region has the DNA TGCGCCAGCCGACTCGGGACAGGGGACTCCTATAATTCACCCCTCCACTTT. V usage is TRBV5-1 and J usage is TRBJ1-6, with 10 bases lining up with TRBD1. Germline V gene lookup returns CDR1 SGHRS and CDR2 YFSETQ. V lost 7 bases, J lost 0 bases, and 7 bases stayed unmatched. This CDR3 contains 17 residues.

This clonotype was observed a handful of times. The chain is built from TRBV6-5 and TRBJ1-3; 7 bases match TRBD1. There are 15 residues in the CDR3. The V gene end was trimmed by 10 bases and the J gene end by 1 base; junction bases not matched to a gene: 10. Per the germline V gene, CDR1 is MNHEY and CDR2 is SVGAGI. The CDR3 DNA reads as TGTGCCACCCTCGACAGGGAGGCATCTGGAAACACCATATATTTT. It is translated as CATLDREASGNTIYF.

This clonotype was observed a handful of times. The chain links TRBV20-1 to TRBJ1-4; TRBD1 might be the D (6 bases). The germline V and J ends were trimmed by 4 bases and 0 bases, with 24 bases remaining between them. This CDR3 region has 19 residues. Per the germline V gene, CDR1 is DFQATT and CDR2 is SNEGSKA (reference sequence). CDR3 sequence reads: CSAITNRVGMGATNEKLFF. The CDR3 nucleotides are TGCAGTGCTATAACCAACAGGGTCGGTATGGGTGCAACTAATGAAAAACTGTTTTTT.

This clonotype was seen ten or more times. The chain has TRBV20-1 and TRBJ1-2; TRBD1 agrees at 7 bases. Trimming took 0 bases from V and 3 from J; bases not matched to a gene: 4. Germline V gene data show CDR1 as DFQATT and CDR2 as SNEGSKA (reference sequence). CDR3 length: 14 residues. The CDR3 DNA reads TGCAGTGCTAGAGATCGCCAGGGGGACTATGGCTACACCTTC. Its protein is CSARDRQGDYGYTF.

The genes are TRBV7-2 and TRBJ2-5; D gene uncertain. V was clipped by 2 bases and J by 11 bases, with 15 bases between them. CDR1 is SGHTA and CDR2 is FQGNSA in the germline V gene. The CDR3 spans 13 residues. CDR3: CASSLTTNYGQYF. The CDR3 coding sequence is TGTGCCAGCAGCTTAACAACCAACTACGGGCAGTACTTC.

This clonotype occurred a few times. The V call is TRBV7-9, the J call TRBJ2-7; no clear D gene. Per the germline V gene, CDR1 is SEHNR and CDR2 is FQNEAQ (reference sequence). The CDR3 totals 14 residues. The ends were cut back, 2 bases at V and 2 bases at J, with 10 bases in the middle. DNA for the CDR3: TGTGCCAGCAGCTTACTCGGGCATACCTACGAGCAGTACTTC. Translated, it gives CASSLLGHTYEQYF.

V usage is TRBV7-2 and J usage is TRBJ2-3; 7 nucleotides match TRBD2. The CDR3 covers 16 residues. Germline values: CDR1 SGHTA, CDR2 FQGNSA. The V and J ends lost 4 bases and 5 bases, in that order; junction bases with no gene match: 12. The CDR3 region has the DNA TGTGCCAGCAGCTCCCCCCTCGCGGGAGTGGTAGATACGCAGTATTTT. It yields the protein CASSSPLAGVVDTQYF.